The next 20 T cell receptor beta chains were all read from a single sample in a study of human T cells and chemical hapten exposure. Noted time point: pre-sensitization, week 0. Treatment indicated: therapeutic diphenylcyclopropenone sensitization with weekly scalp DPC. TCRdb redid the calling of the RACE reads with MiXCR, one entry per CDR3 protein. The profile covers 90,000 or so distinct CDR3 sequences, with around 8.8% appearing a single time and just over 2.5% taken by the ten largest. The sample consisted of whole blood, taken in connection with sensitization to the hapten diphenylcyclopropenone (DPC). These receptors originate from a man in his forties with alopecia areata. Some clones in this sample may be carry-over from other donors' samples.

This clonotype occurred many times. The genes are TRBV20-1 and TRBJ1-6; a possible D gene is TRBD1 (5 bases). V dropped 3 bases and J dropped 5 bases, with 20 bases sitting between them. The germline V gene has CDR1 DFQATT and CDR2 SNEGSKA (reference sequence). This CDR3 is 17 amino acids long. This CDR3 reads CSARGGRDAGNNSPLHF. The CDR3 DNA sequence: TGCAGTGCTAGGGGGGGTCGGGACGCAGGAAATAATTCACCCCTCCACTTT.

This clonotype came up many times. The chain combines TRBV3-1 with TRBJ2-1, with 10 nucleotides matching TRBD2. The CDR3 runs to 15 residues. With V trimmed by 4 bases and J by 4 bases, 4 bases remained unmatched. CDR1 and CDR2 from the germline V gene are LGHDT and YNNKEL (reference sequence). CDR3 sequence: CASSPGLAPYNEQFF. CDR3 in DNA: TGTGCCAGCAGCCCGGGACTAGCGCCTTACAATGAGCAGTTCTTC.

A few counts support this clonotype. The genes are TRBV29-1 and TRBJ1-1; D gene ambiguous. This CDR3 contains 12 residues. From germline, CDR1 is SQVTM and CDR2 ANQGSEA. V was pared by 7 bases and J by 3 bases, with 12 bases between. The CDR3 nucleotides read TGCAGCGGTGCCTTGACTGACACTGAAGCTTTCTTT. Translation: CSGALTDTEAFF.

V is TRBV6-2 or TRBV6-3 and J is TRBJ2-1; D may match TRBD1 or TRBD2 (5 bases each). The V gene's germline CDR1 is MNHEY and CDR2 SVGEGT. The CDR3 consists of 15 residues. V lost 6 bases to trimming and J lost 5 bases, with 17 bases between them. This CDR3 reads CASRGALEGNNEQFF. The CDR3, as DNA: TGTGCCAGCAGAGGGGCCTTAGAGGGGAACAATGAGCAGTTCTTC.

This clonotype has ten or more counts. V usage is TRBV21-1 and J usage is TRBJ1-5. TRBV21-1 is designated a pseudogene. The CDR3 has 13 amino acids. As DNA, the CDR3 is TGTGCCACATCGGTCTATTTCAATCAGCCCCAGCATTTT. This gives the protein CATSVYFNQPQHF.

The sample holds many counts of this clonotype. V gene TRBV6-1 combines with J gene TRBJ2-3; TRBD2 matches 8 bases. CDR3 length equals 15 residues. The V gene end was trimmed by 10 bases and the J gene end by 3 bases; junction bases not matched to a gene: 12. CDR1 is MNHNS and CDR2 is SASEGT in the germline V gene. CDR3 DNA sequence: TGTGCCACCACCCTCCAGCGGGAGATGACAGATACGCAGTATTTT. Its protein product is CATTLQREMTDTQYF.

This clonotype was seen a few times. This chain links TRBV20-1 with TRBJ2-7; D may be TRBD2 (6 bases). V lost 4 bases, J lost 4 bases, and 14 bases lay in between. The CDR3 runs to 13 residues. The germline CDR1 and CDR2 sequences are DFQATT and SNEGSKA (reference sequence). CDR3 in DNA: TGCAGTGCTACACTAGCCACCGCATACGAGCAGTACTTC. It encodes CSATLATAYEQYF.

In its sample, this clonotype was seen a few times. The DNA of the CDR3 is TGTGCCAGCAGCTTAGCAGCGGGAGGGCGCGGCACAGATACGCAGTATTTT. It translates to CASSLAAGGRGTDTQYF. This chain connects TRBV7-6 to TRBJ2-3; 10 bases map to TRBD2. Germline trimming cut 0 bases from V and 1 base from J; bases unmatched to any gene: 4. CDR1 and CDR2 (germline): SGHVS, FNYEAQ. The CDR3 covers 17 residues.

This clonotype was seen a handful of times. J is TRBJ2-5 and V is TRBV7-2; either TRBD1 or TRBD2 may supply D (5 bases each). Germline V gene lookup returns CDR1 SGHTA and CDR2 FQGNSA. CDR3 length equals 16 residues. V gave up 4 bases and J gave up 2 bases, with 17 bases separating them. For the CDR3, the DNA is TGTGCCAGCAGCTCTGGGACGTCAGCCCCTCAAGAGACCCAGTACTTC. This sequence encodes CASSSGTSAPQETQYF. Full variable domain (outside the CDR3, taken from reference TRBV7-2 and TRBJ2-5): GAGVSQSPSNKVTEKGKDVELRCDPISGHTALYWYRQSLGQGLEFLIYFQGNSAPDKSGLPSDRFSAERTGGSVSTLTIQRTQQEDSAVYLCASSSGTSAPQETQYFGPGTRLLVL.

The CDR3, as DNA: TGTGCCAGCAGTTATCTAGAGAACACCGGGGAGCTGTTTTTT. Translated: CASSYLENTGELFF. The chain carries TRBV6-5 and TRBJ2-2; D call uncertain. V dropped 3 bases and J dropped 1 base, with 6 bases sitting between them. This CDR3 has 14 residues. CDR1 and CDR2 (germline): MNHEY, SVGAGI.

At least ten counts were recorded for this clonotype. The chain has TRBV5-4 and TRBJ2-3; D is unclear. V lost 3 bases, J lost 4 bases, and 6 bases lay in between. The CDR3 is 12 amino acids. The germline V gene has CDR1 SGHNT and CDR2 YYREEE (reference sequence). CDR3 sequence (DNA): TGTGCCAGCAGCTCCGAGTCAGATACGCAGTATTTT. Its translation: CASSSESDTQYF.

The V and J genes are TRBV18 and TRBJ2-5; TRBD1 might be the D (5 bases). The germline V gene encodes CDR1 KGHSH and CDR2 LQKENI. Trimming left V 3 bases short and J 2 bases short, with 10 bases between. The CDR3 length is 14 residues. CDR3 nucleotides: TGTGCCAGCTCACCCCTAGACAGACAAGAGACCCAGTACTTC. Protein product: CASSPLDRQETQYF.

The table lists this clonotype with a few counts. This rearrangement joins TRBV28 to TRBJ2-2; 7 bases align to TRBD2. Germline values: CDR1 MDHEN, CDR2 SYDVKM. The CDR3 runs to 15 residues. V was pared by 3 bases and J by 3 bases, with 4 bases of the junction left unmatched. CDR3 sequence reads: CASSFAGGDTGELFF. The CDR3 coding sequence is TGTGCCAGCAGTTTTGCTGGGGGGGACACCGGGGAGCTGTTTTTT. Full variable domain (outside the CDR3, taken from reference TRBV28 and TRBJ2-2): DVKVTQSSRYLVKRTGEKVFLECVQDMDHENMFWYRQDPGLGLRLIYFSYDVKMKEKGDIPEGYSVSREKKERFSLILESASTNQTSMYLCASSFAGGDTGELFFGEGSRLTVL.

This clonotype was found many times. This chain joins TRBV6-2 or TRBV6-3 and TRBJ2-7, with D possibly TRBD2 on 6 matching bases. Trimming took 8 bases from V and 1 from J, leaving 9 bases between them. The CDR3 is 12 amino acids. Germline V CDR1 and CDR2: MNHEY, SVGEGT. CDR3 region: CASAGLSYEQYV. The CDR3 coding sequence is TGTGCCAGCGCGGGACTGTCCTACGAGCAGTACGTC.

Details on this clonotype: One junction end disagrees with the germline gene, perhaps due to a read error. The chain carries TRBV13 and TRBJ2-7, with TRBD1 identical over 9 bases. Germline CDR1 reads PRHDT; CDR2 reads FYEKMQ (reference sequence). The CDR3 loop spans 13 amino acids. CDR3 bases: TGTGTCAGCAGCTGGAGGACAGGGGACGAGCAGTACTTC. This codes for CVSSWRTGDEQYF.

The V gene is TRBV28, the J gene TRBJ2-7; TRBD2 aligns across 7 bases. Germline CDR1 and CDR2: MDHEN and SYDVKM. The CDR3 is made up of 14 amino acids. Unmatched junction bases numbered 8, after V lost 6 bases and J lost 3 bases. The chain's CDR3 is CASRGELANYEQYF. The CDR3 nucleotides read TGTGCCAGCAGGGGGGAACTAGCGAACTACGAGCAGTACTTC.

The chain recombines TRBV6-5 with TRBJ1-4, with 8 bases that match TRBD1. Germline V gene lookup returns CDR1 MNHEY and CDR2 SVGAGI. The CDR3 sequence is 15 residues long. The junction had 9 bases not matched to a gene; V was cut back by 5 bases and J by 7 bases. The CDR3 DNA follows: TGTGCCAGCAGTCGGACAGGGAGGATGGGTGAAAAACTGTTTTTT. Translation gives CASSRTGRMGEKLFF.

This chain uses TRBV6-1 with TRBJ2-1; 11 nucleotides match TRBD1. Trimming cost V 8 bases and J 6 bases; bases outside gene matches: 6. The CDR3 runs 14 residues. Germline V CDR1 and CDR2: MNHNS, SASEGT. The DNA for the CDR3 is TGTGCCAGCCACCCGGGACAGGGGGGCAATGAGCAGTTCTTC. It translates to CASHPGQGGNEQFF.

The rearrangement uses TRBV4-3 and TRBJ2-3; D remains ambiguous. The ends were cut back, 0 bases at V and 1 base at J, with 5 bases in the middle. CDR3 length: 14 residues. Germline loops: CDR1 LGHNA, CDR2 YSLEER. CDR3 coding DNA: TGCGCCAGCAGCCAAGATCAGGGCACAGATACGCAGTATTTT. It yields the protein CASSQDQGTDTQYF.

The rearrangement uses TRBV5-4 and TRBJ2-7, with 9 positions matching TRBD2. CDR1 is SGHNT and CDR2 is YYREEE in the germline V gene (reference sequence). The CDR3 has 15 residues. V trimming: 4 bases; J trimming: 0 bases; junction bases outside the gene matches: 5. The CDR3 region is CASSAPSGVSYEQYF. In DNA, the CDR3 is TGTGCCAGCAGCGCGCCTAGCGGGGTCTCCTACGAGCAGTACTTC.